This TCR beta chain is drawn from a study of T cells in Graves' hyperthyroidism and ophthalmopathy. It was RNA transcripts that yielded the amplified TCR beta CDR3 regions. HTBI primers were the set used in a first-round RT-PCR of the TCR CDR3. One entry per CDR3 protein results from TCRdb running MiXCR on the multiplex PCR reads. The sample shows 500,000 to 600,000 distinct CDR3 sequences, 35% to 55% of them seen only once. This clonotype was seen many times. Its target is not known. The study excluded patients with uncontrolled infection, other autoimmune disease, pregnancy or lactation. Study-level findings and limits: In blood, most of the thyroid clonotypes expanded above 0.001 were also present. The model identified upcoming ophthalmopathy a median approximately six months ahead of onset.

The CDR3 extends over 16 amino acids. Germline trimming cut 5 bases from V and 0 bases from J; bases unmatched to any gene: 9. The V gene's germline CDR1 is SGHTA and CDR2 FQGNSA. The source material was peripheral blood or thyroid tissue (not recorded which). This rearrangement joins TRBV7-2 to TRBJ2-5; 7 bases match TRBD2. This clonotype was obtained from a woman between 18 and 29 years old with Graves' hyperthyroidism. CDR3 sequence (DNA): TGTGCCAGCAGCACCGGCGTCGGGACTAACCAAGAGACCCAGTACTTC. Translating gives CASSTGVGTNQETQYF.